This T cell receptor (beta chain) comes out of a study of patients and donors after allogeneic stem cell transplantation. The CDR3 extends over 17 amino acids. CDR1 is MNHNY and CDR2 is SVGAGI in the germline V gene (reference sequence). Trimming removed 0 bases at V and 1 base at J, with 15 bases between. TCRdb reanalysed the RT-PCR reads using MiXCR and keeps one entry per CDR3 protein. The sample has 80,000 to 90,000 distinct CDR3 sequences, around 46% seen once; the top ten hold around 55%. This clonotype showed up just a few times. The genes are TRBV6-6 and TRBJ1-1; D gene ambiguous. Sequencing was carried out using blood, either unsorted or a sorted T cell fraction (not recorded which). The clonotype was recovered from a human donor who was either an allogeneic HSCT recipient or a stem cell or donor lymphocyte infusion donor (not recorded which). It is not recorded whose cells these are; they may come from a transplant donor. CDR3 residues: CASSYSRWRTENTEAFF. The CDR3, as DNA: TGTGCCAGCAGTTACTCGAGATGGCGGACCGAGAACACTGAAGCTTTCTTT.